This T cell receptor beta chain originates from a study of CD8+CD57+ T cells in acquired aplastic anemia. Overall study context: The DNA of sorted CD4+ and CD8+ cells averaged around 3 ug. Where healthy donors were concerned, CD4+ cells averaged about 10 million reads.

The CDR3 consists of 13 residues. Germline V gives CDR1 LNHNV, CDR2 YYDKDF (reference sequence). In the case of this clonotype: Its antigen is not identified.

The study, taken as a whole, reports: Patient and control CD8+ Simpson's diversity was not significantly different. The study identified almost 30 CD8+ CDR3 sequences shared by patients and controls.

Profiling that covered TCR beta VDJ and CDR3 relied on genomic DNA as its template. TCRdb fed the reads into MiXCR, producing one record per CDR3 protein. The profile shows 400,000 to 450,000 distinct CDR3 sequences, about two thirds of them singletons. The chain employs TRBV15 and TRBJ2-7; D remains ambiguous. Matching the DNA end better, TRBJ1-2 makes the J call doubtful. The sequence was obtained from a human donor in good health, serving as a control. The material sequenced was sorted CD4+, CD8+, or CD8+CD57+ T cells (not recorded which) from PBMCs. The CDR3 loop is CATSRDYSEEYTF. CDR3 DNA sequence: TGTGCCACCAGCAGAGATTATTCGGAGGAGTACACCTTC.